The clone carrying this T cell receptor (beta chain) was recorded once. Antigen: not known. Around 40,000 productive templates were obtained per sample on average. Produced via immunoSEQ multiplex PCR; TCRdb's table is partial and in-frame only. There are roughly 40,000 clones in the sample; about 81% occur only once, and around 0.43% lies in the top ten. The CDR3 has 15 amino acids. From germline, CDR1 is SGHAT and CDR2 FQNNGV. Trimming took 1 base from V and 3 from J; bases not matched to a gene: 5. The data originate from a study of STAT3 mutations in large granular lymphocyte leukemia. Study-wide results and caveats: In about 30% of the 18 patients, new TCR clonotypes emerged after therapy. Clonal expansion was inferred from other time points because no sample existed at each clone's first appearance. Every T-LGLL patient had at least one immunodominant TCRbeta clonotype. Variable sampling intervals and differing treatment regimens complicated linking therapy response to TCR clonal burden changes.

The rearrangement links TRBV11-2 to TRBJ2-5; 7 nucleotides match TRBD1. The material sequenced was PBMCs. The TCR comes from a human donor with T large granular lymphocyte leukemia. Some clones in this sample may be carry-over from other donors' samples. CDR3 DNA: TGTGCCAGCAGCTTAGCCGGGACAGCGGAAGAGACCCAGTACTTC. Residues: CASSLAGTAEETQYF.